Detailed here is one T cell receptor (beta chain). The source of the sample is a study of response to subunit inactivated influenza vaccine. TCRdb analysed the RT-PCR reads with MiXCR anew, one entry per CDR3 protein. The top ten clones hold under 10% of a sample with about 240,000 distinct CDR3 sequences, 12% of them seen once. The CDR3 covers 13 residues. The ends lost 7 bases at V and 2 bases at J; junction bases unmatched: 6. Per the germline V gene, CDR1 is SGHRS and CDR2 is YFSETQ. The receptor was derived from a man aged 50 to 60 who received an inactivated influenza vaccine. The genes are TRBV5-1 and TRBJ2-7; 7 bases agree with TRBD1. The material sequenced was non-naive T cells sorted from PBMCs, taken 14 to 15 days before vaccination. In DNA, the CDR3 is TGCGCCAGCGCTCCGGACAGGCCCTACGAGCAGTACTTC. Translation gives CASAPDRPYEQYF.